Sequencing of this T cell receptor beta chain was carried out in a study of radiotherapy plus CTLA-4 blockade in lung cancer. For the study at large: Objective responses emerged in around 19% of patients, and roughly 28% attained disease control. General study findings and limits: Some TCR clones had been derived from tumors. These clones expanded in peripheral blood after radiotherapy plus ipilimumab. Early blood T cell clone dynamics, with interferon-beta, were reported to best predict response.

Assay used: immunoSEQ multiplex PCR; TCRdb lists only in-frame clones, some missing. This repertoire shows around 45,000 clones, approximately 67% found once; its top ten account for roughly 25%. The CDR3 spans 16 residues. Germline V lookup: CDR1 SGHRS, CDR2 YFSETQ. Germline trimming cut 4 bases from V and 6 bases from J; bases unmatched to any gene: 10. In regard to this clone: As yet, its antigen is unknown.

V gene TRBV5-1 combines with J gene TRBJ1-1, with 12 bases matching TRBD1. The sample in question was peripheral blood, obtained from a patient treated with radiotherapy plus ipilimumab. The TCR originated in a human donor with non-small cell lung cancer who had a partial response to radiotherapy plus ipilimumab. The CDR3 loop is CASSARDRGHNPEAFF. CDR3 nucleotide sequence: TGCGCCAGCAGCGCCCGGGACAGGGGGCACAACCCTGAAGCTTTCTTT.